These T cell receptor beta chains were read from a single sample in a study of shared clonotypes between healthy human individuals. The method was immunoSEQ multiplex PCR; TCRdb's version includes in-frame clones alone and lacks a portion of them. The sample has 950,000 to 1,100,000 clones, around 74% seen once; the top ten hold 1.4%. The sequenced sample was memory CD4+ T cells sorted from blood. All receptors come from a man aged 18 to 29 in good health. CDR3s include the opening cysteine and the closing phenylalanine or tryptophan. A D gene is named only where the DNA matches it firmly. The size entry is marked missing in some rows and otherwise reads once, few, many or a size class.

CDR3: CASSETPEHTF; DNA: TGTGCCAGCAGTGAAACCCCTGAGCACACCTTC; length: 11; J: TRBJ1-2; size: .; D: .; V: TRBV6-1
CDR3: CASSLSSQGFPYEQYF; DNA: TGTGCCAGCAGTTTATCCTCGCAGGGGTTCCCCTACGAGCAGTACTTC; length: 16; J: TRBJ2-7; size: .; D: .; V: TRBV27
CDR3: CASSLSFGELFF; DNA: TGTGCCAGCAGCCTTTCGTTCGGTGAGCTGTTTTTT; length: 12; J: TRBJ2-2; size: .; D: .; V: TRBV28
CDR3: CASSEGNQPQHF; DNA: TGTGCCAGCAGTGAAGGCAATCAGCCCCAGCATTTT; length: 12; J: TRBJ1-5; size: .; D: .; V: TRBV6-1
CDR3: CASSFKGSTEAFF; DNA: TGCGCCAGCAGCTTTAAGGGAAGCACTGAAGCTTTCTTT; length: 13; J: TRBJ1-1; size: .; D: .; V: TRBV5-1
CDR3: CASSPSMGVSQYF; DNA: TGTGCCAGTTCCCCAAGTATGGGGGTGAGCCAGTACTTC; length: 13; J: TRBJ2-5; size: once; D: .; V: TRBV18
CDR3: CASSPYKNNEQFF; DNA: TGTGCCAGCAGCCCCTACAAGAACAATGAGCAGTTCTTC; length: 13; J: TRBJ2-1; size: .; D: .; V: TRBV16
CDR3: CASSRGGTSFEQYF; DNA: TGTGCCAGCAGCCGAGGGGGGACTAGCTTCGAGCAGTACTTC; length: 14; J: TRBJ2-7; size: .; D: TRBD2; V: TRBV7-2
CDR3: CASRLQGARTEAFF; DNA: TGTGCCAGCAGGCTACAGGGGGCACGAACTGAAGCTTTCTTT; length: 14; J: TRBJ1-1; size: .; D: TRBD1; V: TRBV28
CDR3: CASSEPPGQGTQYF; DNA: TGTGCCAGCAGTGAACCCCCGGGTCAGGGGACGCAGTATTTT; length: 14; J: TRBJ2-3; size: once; D: .; V: TRBV2
CDR3: CASSQGQVGQPQHF; DNA: TGCGCCAGCAGCCAAGGGCAGGTGGGTCAGCCCCAGCATTTT; length: 14; J: TRBJ1-5; size: .; D: .; V: TRBV4-1
CDR3: CASRESGGFTAGELFF; DNA: TGTGCCAGCAGGGAGTCGGGGGGTTTCACGGCCGGGGAGCTGTTTTTT; length: 16; J: TRBJ2-2; size: many; D: TRBD2; V: TRBV28
CDR3: CASSITRAYTGELFF; DNA: TGTGCTAGCAGTATAACTAGGGCTTACACCGGGGAGCTGTTTTTT; length: 15; J: TRBJ2-2; size: few; D: .; V: TRBV12-5
CDR3: CASSLVVGDAGELFF; DNA: TGCGCCAGCAGCTTGGTAGTGGGCGACGCCGGGGAGCTGTTTTTT; length: 15; J: TRBJ2-2; size: .; D: .; V: TRBV5-1
CDR3: CASSSLVGEGNTEAFF; DNA: .; length: 16; J: TRBJ1-1; size: few; D: .; V: TRBV12-1
CDR3: CAWSESGRAGYEQYF; DNA: TGTGCCTGGAGTGAGTCAGGCAGGGCGGGCTACGAGCAGTACTTC; length: 15; J: TRBJ2-7; size: once; D: .; V: TRBV30
CDR3: CASRPDGLDTQYF; DNA: TGTGCCAGCAGACCCGACGGGCTAGATACGCAGTATTTT; length: 13; J: TRBJ2-3; size: .; D: .; V: TRBV6-1
CDR3: CASGQGAGTQYF; DNA: TGTGCCAGCGGACAGGGGGCAGGTACGCAGTATTTT; length: 12; J: TRBJ2-3; size: .; D: TRBD1; V: TRBV7-2
CDR3: CASINGGGGGELFF; DNA: TGTGCCAGCATCAATGGGGGCGGAGGCGGGGAGCTGTTTTTT; length: 14; J: TRBJ2-2; size: .; D: .; V: TRBV28
CDR3: CASSRQGALNTEAFF; DNA: TGTGCCAGCAGCCGGCAGGGGGCTTTGAACACTGAAGCTTTCTTT; length: 15; J: TRBJ1-1; size: .; D: TRBD1; V: TRBV14
CDR3: CASSEVRGGGDQPQHF; DNA: TGTGCCAGCAGTGAAGTTAGGGGGGGCGGTGATCAGCCCCAGCATTTT; length: 16; J: TRBJ1-5; size: many; D: .; V: TRBV6-1
CDR3: CASSLWQGAFSYGYTF; DNA: TGTGCCAGCAGTTTATGGCAGGGGGCGTTTTCATATGGCTACACCTTC; length: 16; J: TRBJ1-2; size: .; D: TRBD1; V: TRBV28
CDR3: CASSPPGAADTQYF; DNA: TGTGCCAGCTCACCACCAGGGGCCGCAGATACGCAGTATTTT; length: 14; J: TRBJ2-3; size: .; D: .; V: TRBV18
CDR3: CAWSTSDEKLFF; DNA: TGTGCCTGGAGTACCTCGGATGAAAAACTGTTTTTT; length: 12; J: TRBJ1-4; size: few; D: .; V: TRBV30
CDR3: CASSLGTGYTGELFF; DNA: TGTGCCAGCAGCTTGGGGACAGGGTACACCGGGGAGCTGTTTTTT; length: 15; J: TRBJ2-2; size: .; D: TRBD1; V: TRBV5-6
CDR3: CASSQTGQVSSYEQYF; DNA: TGCGCCAGCAGCCAAACCGGACAGGTTAGCTCCTACGAGCAGTACTTC; length: 16; J: TRBJ2-7; size: .; D: TRBD1; V: TRBV4-1
CDR3: CASGTVKMNTEAFF; DNA: TGTGCCAGTGGGACGGTCAAGATGAACACTGAAGCTTTCTTT; length: 14; J: TRBJ1-1; size: few; D: .; V: TRBV19